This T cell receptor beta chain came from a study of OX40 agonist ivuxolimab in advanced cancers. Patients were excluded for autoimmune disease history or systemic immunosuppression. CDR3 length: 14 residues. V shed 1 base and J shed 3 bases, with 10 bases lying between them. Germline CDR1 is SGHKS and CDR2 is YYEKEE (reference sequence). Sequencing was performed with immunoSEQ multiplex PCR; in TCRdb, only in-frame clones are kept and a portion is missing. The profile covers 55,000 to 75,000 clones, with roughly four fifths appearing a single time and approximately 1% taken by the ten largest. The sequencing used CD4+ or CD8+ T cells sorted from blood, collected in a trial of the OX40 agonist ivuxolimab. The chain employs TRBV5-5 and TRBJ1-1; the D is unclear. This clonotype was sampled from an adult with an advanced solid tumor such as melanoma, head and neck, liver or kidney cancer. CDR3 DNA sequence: TGTGCCAGCAGCTTGTCGATGGGGTACACTGAAGCTTTCTTT. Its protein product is CASSLSMGYTEAFF.